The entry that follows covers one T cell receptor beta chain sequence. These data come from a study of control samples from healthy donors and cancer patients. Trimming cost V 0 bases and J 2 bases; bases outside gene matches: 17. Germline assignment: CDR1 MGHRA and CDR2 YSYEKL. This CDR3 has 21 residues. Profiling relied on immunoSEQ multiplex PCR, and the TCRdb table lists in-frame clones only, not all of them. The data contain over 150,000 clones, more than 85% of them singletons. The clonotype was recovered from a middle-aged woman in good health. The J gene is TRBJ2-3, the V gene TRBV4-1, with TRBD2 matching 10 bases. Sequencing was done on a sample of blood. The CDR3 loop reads CASSQDWQRGGVNYYTDTQYF. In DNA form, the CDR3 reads TGCGCCAGCAGCCAAGATTGGCAGCGGGGGGGAGTAAACTACTACACAGATACGCAGTATTTT.